Sequencing of this T cell receptor (beta chain) was carried out in a study of beta chain features in type 1 diabetes. The CDR3 is 17 amino acids. Germline CDR1 and CDR2: MNHEY and SMNVEV (reference sequence). V shed 5 bases and J 1 base; nucleotides not matched to a gene: 12. Whole-study findings and limits: Across all four CD4+ subsets, people with type 1 diabetes showed modestly shorter TCRB CDR3s.

This clone was observed a handful of times. Its antigen is still unknown. Expressed TCRB transcripts got sequenced, as all isolated RNA was reverse transcribed. Libraries were prepared by immunoSEQ multiplex PCR; TCRdb keeps only in-frame clonotypes and omits some of them. The repertoire includes under 300,000 clones, about 15% of them detected once, and roughly 0.019% sits in the top ten. The chain uses TRBV27 and TRBJ2-7; 9 bases are a match to TRBD1. The receptor's source is a man aged 25 to 40 with type 1 diabetes. The sequencing input was naive CD4+ T cells from blood. The CDR3 DNA sequence: TGTGCCAGCAGTCCCCTCGGACAGGGGAGTAGGTCCTACGAGCAGTACTTC. Translated, it gives CASSPLGQGSRSYEQYF.